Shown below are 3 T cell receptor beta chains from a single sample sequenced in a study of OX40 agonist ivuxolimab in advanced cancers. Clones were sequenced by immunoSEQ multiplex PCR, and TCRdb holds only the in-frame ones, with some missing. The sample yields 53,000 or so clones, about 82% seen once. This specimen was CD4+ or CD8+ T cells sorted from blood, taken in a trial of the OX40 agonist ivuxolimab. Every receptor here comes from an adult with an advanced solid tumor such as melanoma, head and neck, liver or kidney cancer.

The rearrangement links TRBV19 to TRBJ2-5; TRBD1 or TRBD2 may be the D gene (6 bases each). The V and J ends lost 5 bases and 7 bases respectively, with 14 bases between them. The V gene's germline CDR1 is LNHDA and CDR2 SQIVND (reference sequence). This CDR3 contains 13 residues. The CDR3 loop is CASSSSGGGTQYF. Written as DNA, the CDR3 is TGTGCCAGTAGTTCCTCAGGAGGGGGGACCCAGTACTTC.

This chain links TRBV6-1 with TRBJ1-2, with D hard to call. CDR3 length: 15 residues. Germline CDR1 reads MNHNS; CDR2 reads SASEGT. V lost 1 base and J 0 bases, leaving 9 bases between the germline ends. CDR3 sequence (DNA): TGTGCCAGCAGTGAAGTCTCTAGAACTAACTATGGCTACACCTTC. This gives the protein CASSEVSRTNYGYTF.

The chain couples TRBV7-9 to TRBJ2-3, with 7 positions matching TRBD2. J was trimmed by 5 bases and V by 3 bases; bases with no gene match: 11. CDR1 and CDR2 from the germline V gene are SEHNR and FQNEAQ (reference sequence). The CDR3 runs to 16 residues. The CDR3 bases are TGTGCCAGCAGCTTTCTGCCCAGCGGGGATGGAGATACGCAGTATTTT. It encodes CASSFLPSGDGDTQYF.